The clone carrying this T cell receptor beta chain was picked up a small number of times. Its matching antigen is unknown. The method was immunoSEQ multiplex PCR; TCRdb's version includes in-frame clones alone and lacks a portion of them. The sample shows 120,000 or so clones, roughly nine tenths of them seen only once. This specimen belongs to a study of T cell responses to AZD1222 COVID-19 vaccine. General study results and limits: Only 5 or 6 people who got AZD1222 tested seropositive at baseline.

The CDR3 is made up of 15 amino acids. Per germline, CDR1 MNHEY and CDR2 SVGAGI. V dropped 1 base and J dropped 2 bases, with 12 bases sitting between them. The chain couples TRBV6-5 to TRBJ2-7; D is unresolved. This TCR was sampled from an adult who received the AZD1222 COVID-19 vaccine. The sequenced sample was peripheral blood, obtained 28 days after the second AZD1222 dose. The CDR3 loop is CASSYWTDNPYEQYF. The CDR3 DNA is TGTGCCAGCAGTTACTGGACGGATAACCCCTACGAGCAGTACTTC.